Only a few counts were recorded for the clone carrying this T cell receptor (beta chain). In the original processing: How many nucleated cells were present was estimated from reference gene primer amplification. Here immunoSEQ multiplex PCR was the method, and the copy in TCRdb shows in-frame clones only, minus some. V, J and clone size are those of that table, while D and trimming were read from the DNA. There are roughly 190,000 clones in the sample; roughly three quarters occur only once, and about 17% lies in the top ten. Recruits, aged roughly 18 to 90 years, lived in approximately 26 US areas. In assigning cohorts, the study relied on participant-reported clinical history. This specimen comes from a study of blood T cell repertoires in COVID-19. About the study: In each case, the material was cDNA or gDNA derived from T cells, B-cell-depleted T cells, or PBMCs.

This CDR3 comprises 13 residues. Germline-derived CDR1 and CDR2 are SGDLS and YYNGEE. V was pared by 3 bases and J by 4 bases, with 10 bases between. The specimen sequenced was PBMCs or T cells enriched from blood (not recorded which). The chain is built from TRBV9 and TRBJ1-2, with D possibly matching TRBD1 (6 bases). The sequence was obtained from a woman between 45 and 60 years old with acute COVID-19. This CDR3 is CASSDRVAYGYTF. The CDR3 DNA reads as TGTGCCAGCAGCGACAGGGTGGCCTATGGCTACACCTTC.